Each of the 22 T cell receptor beta chains below was sequenced from the same sample in a study of breast tumors, draining lymph nodes, adjacent tissues. Axillary draining lymph nodes of breast cancer patients supplied the node samples. TCRdb recomputed calls from the multiplex PCR reads with MiXCR, one row per CDR3 protein. The sample shows 150,000 to 200,000 distinct CDR3 sequences, approximately 30% of them seen only once. The source material was axillary lymph node tissue. These receptors were taken from a female donor with breast cancer. Some clones in this sample may be carry-over from other donors' samples.

The CDR3 nucleotides read TGTGCCAGCAGGGGGCTTTGGGCTGCAAGTAAGCAGTACTTC. It is translated as CASRGLWAASKQYF. The chain has TRBV2 and TRBJ2-7; weak D call: TRBD1 (5 bases). Trimming pared 6 bases from V and 8 bases from J, leaving 20 bases between. The germline V gene encodes CDR1 SNHLY and CDR2 FYNNEI. This CDR3 contains 14 residues.

This clonotype was detected many times. The genes are TRBV6-5 and TRBJ1-4; unclear D gene. Germline CDR1 and CDR2: MNHEY and SVGAGI. V lost 0 bases and J 5 bases, leaving 10 bases between the germline ends. This CDR3 contains 15 residues. The CDR3 DNA sequence: TGTGCCAGCAGTTACTCGGTCGGGGTGAATGAAAAACTGTTTTTT. Translating it yields CASSYSVGVNEKLFF.

This clonotype was detected ten times or more. The chain couples TRBV5-1 to TRBJ2-3; 7 bases align to TRBD2. J was trimmed by 2 bases and V by 0 bases; bases with no gene match: 3. There are 15 residues in the CDR3. Per the germline V gene, CDR1 is SGHRS and CDR2 is YFSETQ. CDR3 nucleotide sequence: TGCGCCAGCAGCTTGGGGCGGGGGTACACAGATACGCAGTATTTT. Translating gives CASSLGRGYTDTQYF.

This clonotype has at least ten counts. The gene calls are TRBV9 and TRBJ2-7; D gene ambiguous. V lost 4 bases, J lost 5 bases, and 13 bases lay in between. CDR1 and CDR2 (germline): SGDLS, YYNGEE. The length of the CDR3 is 13 residues. The CDR3 region is CASSSVGGNEQYF. The CDR3 DNA follows: TGTGCCAGCAGCAGCGTAGGTGGTAACGAGCAGTACTTC.

This clonotype showed up many times. The chain couples TRBV4-1 to TRBJ2-2; TRBD2 matches at 12 bases. Germline V gene sequence: CDR1 MGHRA, CDR2 YSYEKL. The CDR3 covers 17 residues. J lost 2 bases, V lost 6 bases, and 7 bases had no gene match. The CDR3 sequence: CASSPTSGGANTGELFF. The CDR3 coding sequence is TGCGCCAGCAGTCCGACTAGCGGGGGAGCCAACACCGGGGAGCTGTTTTTT.

The chain has TRBV3-1 and TRBJ1-1; no clear D. V shed 4 bases and J shed 5 bases, with 14 bases lying between them. Germline V lookup: CDR1 LGHDT, CDR2 YNNKEL (reference sequence). The CDR3 spans 14 residues. The CDR3 DNA follows: TGTGCCAGCAGCCGCGGAGAGTTTAGGACTGAAGCTTTCTTT. Protein: CASSRGEFRTEAFF. The entire variable domain, with the rest obtained from reference TRBV3-1 and TRBJ1-1, is as follows: DTAVSQTPKYLVTQMGNDKSIKCEQNLGHDTMYWYKQDSKKFLKIMFSYNNKELIINETVPNRFSPKSPDKAHLNLHINSLELGDSAVYFCASSRGEFRTEAFFGQGTRLTVV.

There are many counts of this clonotype. The chain has TRBV6-6 and TRBJ2-2; TRBD1 matches at 9 bases. The CDR3 runs to 16 residues. After removal of 5 bases from V and 1 base from J, the junction contained 5 bases not matched to a gene. Germline V lookup: CDR1 MNHNY, CDR2 SVGAGI (reference sequence). CDR3 nucleotides: TGTGCCAGCAGTCACCCGGGACAGGGGAACACCGGGGAGCTGTTTTTT. This gives the protein CASSHPGQGNTGELFF.

The chain carries TRBV6-2 or TRBV6-3 and TRBJ2-5; the D gene is possibly TRBD1 (6 bases). The CDR3 sequence is 14 residues long. Per the germline V gene, CDR1 is MNHEY and CDR2 is SVGEGT. Trimming removed 6 bases from V and 5 bases from J, with 16 bases in between. Written as DNA, the CDR3 is TGTGCCAGCAGAGCGGCCAGGGGTTCGGAGACCCAGTACTTC. As protein: CASRAARGSETQYF.

This clonotype was recorded at least ten times. The J gene is TRBJ1-3, the V gene TRBV7-9, with 10 bases aligning to TRBD1. V lost 1 base, J lost 4 bases, and 4 bases stayed unmatched. CDR1 and CDR2 (germline): SEHNR, FQNEAQ (reference sequence). This CDR3 has 16 residues. CDR3 bases: TGTGCCAGCAGCTTAGTCGGACAGGGGGGGGGAAACACCATATATTTT. It yields the protein CASSLVGQGGGNTIYF.

This clonotype was detected ten times or more. This chain joins TRBV7-2 and TRBJ1-4, with 7 bases lining up with TRBD1. The CDR3 runs to 14 residues. V lost 4 bases, J lost 8 bases, and 7 bases stayed unmatched. Germline V gives CDR1 SGHTA, CDR2 FQGNSA. In DNA form, the CDR3 reads TGTGCCAGCAGCTCGAACAGGGGTGGGGAAAAACTGTTTTTT. It translates to CASSSNRGGEKLFF.

This clonotype was detected a few times. The V gene is TRBV6-2 or TRBV6-3, the J gene TRBJ2-7; unclear D gene. The CDR3 consists of 11 residues. Germline V gene data show CDR1 as MNHEY and CDR2 as SVGEGT. Trimming removed 2 bases from V and 6 bases from J, with 5 bases in between. CDR3 nucleotide sequence: TGTGCCAGCAGTTACCCGCCCGAGCAGTACTTC. Its translation is CASSYPPEQYF.

To note about this clonotype: A much larger clonotype is one base distant, so this may be a read error. V and J are TRBV5-5 and TRBJ2-7; D unresolved. The CDR3 length is 14 residues. The germline V gene encodes CDR1 SGHKS and CDR2 YYEKEE (reference sequence). The CDR3 DNA follows: TGTGCCAGCAGCTTGAATCCCCACTCCTACGAGCGGTACTTC. As protein: CASSLNPHSYERYF.

About this clonotype: An end of the junction does not agree with germline; a read error may underlie this. The chain joins TRBV20-1 to TRBJ2-2; 9 bases fit TRBD2. This CDR3 contains 11 residues. Germline assignment: CDR1 DFQATT and CDR2 SNEGSKA (reference sequence). CDR3 DNA sequence: TGCAGTGCTATTAATAGCGGGGGGCTGTTTTTT. Its protein product is CSAINSGGLFF.

This clonotype appeared many times. This chain links TRBV5-6 with TRBJ2-7; D remains unclear. CDR1 and CDR2 from the germline V gene are SGHDT and YYEEEE. V lost 4 bases and J lost 4, with 9 bases in between. CDR3 length: 12 amino acids. The CDR3 here is CASSRDKYEQYF. The DNA of the CDR3 is TGTGCCAGCAGCCGCGACAAGTACGAGCAGTACTTC.

Comment on this clonotype: This may be a read error, as it is one base from a much larger clone. The CDR3 loop reads CASKLAGATDTQYF. CDR3 in DNA: TGTGCCAGCAAACTAGCGGGAGCGACAGATACGCAGTATTTT. The chain has TRBV5-5 and TRBJ2-3, with 11 bases lining up with TRBD2. The CDR3 runs 14 residues. Unmatched junction bases numbered 3, after V lost 6 bases and J lost 3 bases. Germline V gives CDR1 SGHKS, CDR2 YYEKEE (reference sequence).

The V and J genes are TRBV12-5 and TRBJ2-1, with TRBD2 identical over 12 bases. This CDR3 spans 19 amino acids. The junction had 13 bases not matched to a gene; V was cut back by 7 bases and J by 0 bases. The germline V gene has CDR1 LGHNT and CDR2 FRNRAP. CDR3 nucleotide sequence: TGTGCTAGTGCCCCCGGGACTAGCGGGTCCCCGAGCTCCTACAATGAGCAGTTCTTC. It specifies CASAPGTSGSPSSYNEQFF. Using reference TRBV12-5 and TRBJ2-1 for the parts outside the CDR3, the full variable domain is DARVTQTPRHKVTEMGQEVTMRCQPILGHNTVFWYRQTMMQGLELLAYFRNRAPLDDSGMPKDRFSAEMPDATLATLKIQPSEPRDSAVYFCASAPGTSGSPSSYNEQFFGPGTRLTVL.

This clonotype has only a few counts. The CDR3 loop is CASSPLVTGDNQPQHF. CDR3 nucleotides: TGTGCCAGCTCACCACTTGTGACAGGCGACAATCAGCCCCAGCATTTT. V and J are TRBV18 and TRBJ1-5; tentative D call: TRBD1 (6 bases). Trimming cost V 1 base and J 3 bases, with 13 bases left between them. Germline loops: CDR1 KGHSH, CDR2 LQKENI. There are 16 residues in the CDR3.

This clonotype came up many times. This chain joins TRBV5-1 and TRBJ2-1; either TRBD1 or TRBD2 may supply D (6 bases each). Trimming pared 2 bases from V and 8 bases from J, leaving 11 bases between. The length of the CDR3 is 13 residues. Germline CDR1 and CDR2: SGHRS and YFSETQ. CDR3 sequence: CASSLQGGDEQFF. Written as DNA, the CDR3 is TGCGCCAGCAGCTTACAGGGAGGCGATGAGCAGTTCTTC.

The J gene is TRBJ1-6, the V gene TRBV20-1; no clear D gene. Germline V lookup: CDR1 DFQATT, CDR2 SNEGSKA (reference sequence). V gave up 2 bases and J gave up 8 bases, with 13 bases separating them. The CDR3 has 14 residues. The CDR3: CSARSAWGDSPLHF. The CDR3 region has the DNA TGCAGTGCTAGATCGGCCTGGGGTGATTCACCCCTCCACTTT.

This clonotype was recorded many times. The rearrangement joins TRBV4-1 to TRBJ2-7, with 7 bases identical to TRBD1. The junction had 13 bases not matched to a gene; V was cut back by 1 base and J by 1 base. CDR3 length: 18 amino acids. From germline, CDR1 is MGHRA and CDR2 YSYEKL. CDR3 DNA sequence: TGCGCCAGCAGCCAAGGGGTGGGGAACAGGGGCCATTCCTACGAGCAGTACTTC. The encoded protein is CASSQGVGNRGHSYEQYF.

This chain links TRBV20-1 with TRBJ1-5, with D unclear. The CDR3 contains 11 residues. Trimming stripped 4 bases from V and 14 bases from J, with 15 bases between. CDR1 DFQATT and CDR2 SNEGSKA come from the germline V gene (reference sequence). The CDR3 sequence is CSAKGPSYEHF. In nucleotides, the CDR3 is TGCAGTGCTAAGGGCCCTTCCTACGAGCATTTT.

The V and J genes are TRBV9 and TRBJ1-2; D remains ambiguous. Germline CDR1 is SGDLS and CDR2 is YYNGEE. Trimming took off 0 bases at V and 8 bases at J, with 11 bases between the two ends. CDR3 length: 13 amino acids. CDR3 amino acids: CASSVGTTSGYTF. The DNA for the CDR3 is TGTGCCAGCAGCGTAGGAACGACTAGCGGCTACACCTTC. The whole variable domain, remainder taken from reference TRBV9 and TRBJ1-2, is DSGVTQTPKHLITATGQRVTLRCSPRSGDLSVYWYQQSLDQGLQFLIQYYNGEERAKGNILERFSAQQFPDLHSELNLSSLELGDSALYFCASSVGTTSGYTFGSGTRLTVV.